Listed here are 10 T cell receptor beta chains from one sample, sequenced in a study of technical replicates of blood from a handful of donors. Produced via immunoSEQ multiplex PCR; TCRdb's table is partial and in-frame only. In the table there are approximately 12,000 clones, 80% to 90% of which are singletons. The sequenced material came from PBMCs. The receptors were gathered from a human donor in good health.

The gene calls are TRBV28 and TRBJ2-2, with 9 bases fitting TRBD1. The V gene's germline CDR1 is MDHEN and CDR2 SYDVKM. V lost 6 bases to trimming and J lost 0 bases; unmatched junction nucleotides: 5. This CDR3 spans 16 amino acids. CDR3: CASSQGQGPNTGELFF. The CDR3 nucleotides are TGTGCCAGCAGCCAAGGACAGGGGCCGAACACCGGGGAGCTGTTTTTT.

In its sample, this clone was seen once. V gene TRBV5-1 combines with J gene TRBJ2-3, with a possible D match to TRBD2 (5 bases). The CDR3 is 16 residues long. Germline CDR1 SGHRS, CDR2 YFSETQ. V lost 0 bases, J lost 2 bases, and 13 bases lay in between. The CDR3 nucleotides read TGCGCCAGCAGCTTGGGGGGAGAGGAGATCACAGATACGCAGTATTTT. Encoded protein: CASSLGGEEITDTQYF.

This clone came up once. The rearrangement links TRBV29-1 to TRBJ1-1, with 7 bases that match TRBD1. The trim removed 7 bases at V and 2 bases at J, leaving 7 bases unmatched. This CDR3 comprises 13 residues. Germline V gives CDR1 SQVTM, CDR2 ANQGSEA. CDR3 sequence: CSGVTGANTEAFF. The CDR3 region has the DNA TGCAGCGGGGTCACAGGGGCTAACACTGAAGCTTTCTTT.

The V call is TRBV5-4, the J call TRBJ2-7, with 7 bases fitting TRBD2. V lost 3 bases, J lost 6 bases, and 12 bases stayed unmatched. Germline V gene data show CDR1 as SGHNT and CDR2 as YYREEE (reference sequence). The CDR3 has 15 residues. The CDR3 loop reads CASSSLEGGPGEQYF. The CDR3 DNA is TGTGCCAGCAGCTCCCTAGAGGGAGGGCCGGGCGAGCAGTACTTC.

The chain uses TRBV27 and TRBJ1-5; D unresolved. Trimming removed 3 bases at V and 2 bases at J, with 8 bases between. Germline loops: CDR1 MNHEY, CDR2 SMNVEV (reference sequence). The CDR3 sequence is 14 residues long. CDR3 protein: CASSFRLGNQPQHF. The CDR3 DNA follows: TGTGCCAGCAGTTTCAGGTTGGGCAATCAGCCCCAGCATTTT.

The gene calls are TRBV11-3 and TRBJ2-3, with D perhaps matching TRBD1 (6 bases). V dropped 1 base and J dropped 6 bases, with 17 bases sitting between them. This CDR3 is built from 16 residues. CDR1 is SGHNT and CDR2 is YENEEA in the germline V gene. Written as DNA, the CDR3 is TGTGCCAGCAGCTTAGGTCAGGGGCTAGATTCCGATACGCAGTATTTT. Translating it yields CASSLGQGLDSDTQYF.

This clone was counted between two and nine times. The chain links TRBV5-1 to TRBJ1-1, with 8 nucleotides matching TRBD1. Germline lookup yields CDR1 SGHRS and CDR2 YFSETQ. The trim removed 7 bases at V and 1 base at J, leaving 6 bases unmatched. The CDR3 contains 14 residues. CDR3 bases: TGCGCCAGCTCCCTTGGGACAGGGAACACTGAAGCTTTCTTT. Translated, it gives CASSLGTGNTEAFF.

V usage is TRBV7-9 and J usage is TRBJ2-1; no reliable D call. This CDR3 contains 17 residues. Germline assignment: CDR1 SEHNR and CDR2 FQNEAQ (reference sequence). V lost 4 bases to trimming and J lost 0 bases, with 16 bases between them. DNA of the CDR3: TGTGCCAGCAGCTCCGATTTCCACTGGAGCTCCTACAATGAGCAGTTCTTC. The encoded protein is CASSSDFHWSSYNEQFF.

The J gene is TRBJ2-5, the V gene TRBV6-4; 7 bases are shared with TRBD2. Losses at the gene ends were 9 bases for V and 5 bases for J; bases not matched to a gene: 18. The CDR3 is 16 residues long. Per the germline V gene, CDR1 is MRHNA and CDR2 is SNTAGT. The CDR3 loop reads CARPPLRGGLGETQYF. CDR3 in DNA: TGTGCCAGACCCCCACTCCGGGGAGGGTTGGGTGAGACCCAGTACTTC.

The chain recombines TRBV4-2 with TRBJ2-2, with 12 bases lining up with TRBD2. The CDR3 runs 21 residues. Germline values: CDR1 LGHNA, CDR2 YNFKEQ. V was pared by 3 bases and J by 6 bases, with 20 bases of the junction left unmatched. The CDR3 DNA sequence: TGTGCCAGCAGCCACTCTATACTAGCGGGAGGCCTCGAGGGTTCGGCCGGGGAGCTGTTTTTT. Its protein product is CASSHSILAGGLEGSAGELFF.